Listed below are T cell receptor beta chains from one sample, sequenced in a study of T cells after yellow fever vaccination. TCRdb ran MiXCR on the 5' RACE reads and lists one entry per CDR3 protein. The sample contains 240,000 or so distinct CDR3 sequences, 6.9% of which appear only once. Sequencing used CD4+ T cells sorted from PBMCs, obtained 15 days after the yellow fever booster vaccination. These receptor sequences come from a man aged 30 to 39 who received the YFV17D yellow fever vaccine. Both conserved end residues are part of each CDR3. Fields, in order: V gene, J gene, CDR3 protein.

v_call: TRBV4-2
j_call: TRBJ1-1
cdr3_aa: CASSQGGTAMNTEAFF

v_call: TRBV5-1
j_call: TRBJ2-1
cdr3_aa: CASSFRDGRYNEQFF

v_call: TRBV5-1
j_call: TRBJ2-3
cdr3_aa: CASSLVDRADTQYF

v_call: TRBV5-1
j_call: TRBJ2-5
cdr3_aa: CASSLYRGGETQYF

v_call: TRBV2
j_call: TRBJ2-7
cdr3_aa: CASRGRQGSPYEQYF

v_call: TRBV25-1
j_call: TRBJ2-3
cdr3_aa: CAIGAGQTDTQYF

v_call: TRBV6-5
j_call: TRBJ2-1
cdr3_aa: CASSYSTGVDYNEQFF

v_call: TRBV7-6
j_call: TRBJ2-4
cdr3_aa: CASSPGIGIEVQYF

v_call: TRBV6-2/TRBV6-3
j_call: TRBJ1-1
cdr3_aa: CASSYTRGQVNTEAFF

v_call: TRBV18
j_call: TRBJ2-7
cdr3_aa: CASSADRSYEQYF

v_call: TRBV7-9
j_call: TRBJ1-4
cdr3_aa: CASSLAPVGGEKLFF

v_call: TRBV2
j_call: TRBJ2-4
cdr3_aa: CASRVAGAKNIQYF

v_call: TRBV3-1
j_call: TRBJ2-7
cdr3_aa: CASSQERSERGEQYF

v_call: TRBV29-1
j_call: TRBJ2-1
cdr3_aa: CSVIPPPSYNEQFF

v_call: TRBV5-5
j_call: TRBJ2-3
cdr3_aa: CASSLAQRTDTQYF

v_call: TRBV7-2
j_call: TRBJ2-7
cdr3_aa: CASSLALGGTYEQYF

v_call: TRBV20-1
j_call: TRBJ2-1
cdr3_aa: CSAREAGGRNEQFF

v_call: TRBV20-1
j_call: TRBJ2-3
cdr3_aa: CSARDPTPALTDTQYF

v_call: TRBV20-1
j_call: TRBJ2-1
cdr3_aa: CSARVAGGFYNEQFF

v_call: TRBV9
j_call: TRBJ1-5
cdr3_aa: CASSVGLNQPQHF

v_call: TRBV20-1
j_call: TRBJ2-7
cdr3_aa: CSAHYSGRMGEQYF

v_call: TRBV12-3/TRBV12-4
j_call: TRBJ2-3
cdr3_aa: CASSGQGGGTDTQYF

v_call: TRBV20-1
j_call: TRBJ1-5
cdr3_aa: CSAYPRGGPNQPQHF

v_call: TRBV20-1
j_call: TRBJ2-1
cdr3_aa: CSARRLARYNEQFF

v_call: TRBV7-9
j_call: TRBJ2-1
cdr3_aa: CASSSPWGWGNNEQFF

v_call: TRBV5-1
j_call: TRBJ2-1
cdr3_aa: CASSPGTSGRISSYNEQFF

v_call: TRBV7-9
j_call: TRBJ1-1
cdr3_aa: CASSLAGVMNTEAFF

v_call: TRBV18
j_call: TRBJ1-1
cdr3_aa: CASSLRTGRNTEAFF

v_call: TRBV20-1
j_call: TRBJ2-5
cdr3_aa: CSARSDFRDRALEETQYF

v_call: TRBV12-3/TRBV12-4
j_call: TRBJ2-5
cdr3_aa: CASSSHRGETQYF

v_call: TRBV28
j_call: TRBJ1-1
cdr3_aa: CASRWTGAEAFF

v_call: TRBV9
j_call: TRBJ1-6
cdr3_aa: CASSGTGDSPLHF

v_call: TRBV10-3
j_call: TRBJ2-2
cdr3_aa: CAISEGGKHTGELFF

v_call: TRBV7-9
j_call: TRBJ2-7
cdr3_aa: CASSPRREAPYEQYF

v_call: TRBV27
j_call: TRBJ2-7
cdr3_aa: CASSFQGQNTYEQYF

v_call: TRBV7-2
j_call: TRBJ2-7
cdr3_aa: CASRAGTTYEQYF

v_call: TRBV20-1
j_call: TRBJ2-7
cdr3_aa: CSARAAGAREQYF

v_call: TRBV4-3
j_call: TRBJ1-2
cdr3_aa: CASSQTEISGYTF

v_call: TRBV20-1
j_call: TRBJ2-1
cdr3_aa: CSARRTVDDQFF

v_call: TRBV20-1
j_call: TRBJ2-4
cdr3_aa: CSARVGPLAKNIQYF

v_call: TRBV20-1
j_call: TRBJ2-1
cdr3_aa: CSARGVVGLQFF

v_call: TRBV3-1
j_call: TRBJ2-7
cdr3_aa: CASSQDRDRKSYEQYF

v_call: TRBV7-2
j_call: TRBJ2-5
cdr3_aa: CASSLRPETQYF

v_call: TRBV6-5
j_call: TRBJ2-4
cdr3_aa: CASSFRQNGAKNIQYF

v_call: TRBV3-1
j_call: TRBJ1-5
cdr3_aa: CASSQDGRHTAQPQHF

v_call: TRBV7-2
j_call: TRBJ1-5
cdr3_aa: CASSPGPGEFPQPQHF

v_call: TRBV7-6
j_call: TRBJ2-2
cdr3_aa: CASSPLGGELFF

v_call: TRBV2
j_call: TRBJ2-2
cdr3_aa: CASRHRENTGELFF

v_call: TRBV5-1
j_call: TRBJ2-7
cdr3_aa: CASSLISSYEQYF

v_call: TRBV7-2
j_call: TRBJ2-1
cdr3_aa: CASSVSFPGEQFF

v_call: TRBV19
j_call: TRBJ1-1
cdr3_aa: CASSIQDLPSAEAFF

v_call: TRBV2
j_call: TRBJ2-7
cdr3_aa: CASRDLSRVSSYEQYF

v_call: TRBV7-8
j_call: TRBJ1-5
cdr3_aa: CASSRTGYQYQPQHF

v_call: TRBV20-1
j_call: TRBJ2-7
cdr3_aa: CSSLTAGAGEQYF

v_call: TRBV15
j_call: TRBJ2-2
cdr3_aa: CATSRDDVGELFF

v_call: TRBV7-2
j_call: TRBJ1-2
cdr3_aa: CASSPGTGANYGYTF

v_call: TRBV3-1
j_call: TRBJ2-5
cdr3_aa: CASSQPSRGQETQYF

v_call: TRBV5-1
j_call: TRBJ2-5
cdr3_aa: CASSLDPGTQYF

v_call: TRBV28
j_call: TRBJ2-7
cdr3_aa: CASGLAQEIYEQYF